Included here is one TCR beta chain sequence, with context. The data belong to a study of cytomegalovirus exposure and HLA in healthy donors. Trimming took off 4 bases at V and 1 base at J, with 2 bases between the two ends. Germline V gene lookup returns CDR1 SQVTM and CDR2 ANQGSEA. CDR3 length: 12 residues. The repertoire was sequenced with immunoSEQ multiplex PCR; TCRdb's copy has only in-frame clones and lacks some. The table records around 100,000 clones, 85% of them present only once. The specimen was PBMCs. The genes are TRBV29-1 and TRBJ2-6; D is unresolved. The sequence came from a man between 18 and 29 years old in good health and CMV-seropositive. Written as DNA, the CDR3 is TGCAGCGTTGTATCTGGGGCCAACGTCCTGACTTTC. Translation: CSVVSGANVLTF.